Listed below are T cell receptor beta chains from one sample, sequenced in a study of blood T cell repertoires in COVID-19. TCRdb keeps only in-frame clones here, not all; method: immunoSEQ multiplex PCR. The sample has roughly 140,000 clones, 84% seen once; the top ten hold roughly 3.7%. Sequencing was carried out using PBMCs or T cells enriched from blood (not recorded which). These receptors all stem from a man aged 50 to 60 in a cohort exposed to, infected with or recovered from COVID-19 (not recorded which). Both conserved end residues are part of each CDR3. Each record gives: V gene, D gene, CDR3 length, J gene, clone size, CDR3 DNA, CDR3 protein. A D gene is named only where the DNA matches it firmly. Clone sizes are given selectively: once, few, many, or a class where the clone is expanded.

v_call: TRBV12-3/TRBV12-4
d_call: .
cdr3_length: 13
j_call: TRBJ1-2
clone_size: few
cdr3_nt: TGTGCCAGCAGTTCCGGACTGAACTATGGCTACACCTTC
cdr3_aa: CASSSGLNYGYTF

v_call: TRBV19
d_call: TRBD2
cdr3_length: 16
j_call: TRBJ2-1
clone_size: .
cdr3_nt: TGTGCCAGTAGTATGTTACTAGCGGGGGCCTACAATGAGCAGTTCTTC
cdr3_aa: CASSMLLAGAYNEQFF

v_call: TRBV7-9
d_call: .
cdr3_length: 15
j_call: TRBJ2-5
clone_size: .
cdr3_nt: TGTGCCAGCAGCTTGGTGTGGCGATCCGGGGAGACCCAGTACTTC
cdr3_aa: CASSLVWRSGETQYF

v_call: TRBV6-4
d_call: .
cdr3_length: 12
j_call: TRBJ2-2
clone_size: .
cdr3_nt: TGTGCCAGCAGGACTTTCACCGGGGAGCTGTTTTTT
cdr3_aa: CASRTFTGELFF

v_call: TRBV5-1
d_call: .
cdr3_length: 13
j_call: TRBJ1-1
clone_size: .
cdr3_nt: TGCGCCAGCAGCTTGGCAGAGAACACTGAAGCTTTCTTT
cdr3_aa: CASSLAENTEAFF

v_call: TRBV27
d_call: .
cdr3_length: 16
j_call: TRBJ1-5
clone_size: .
cdr3_nt: TGTGCCAGCAGTTTGGTTGGAGGGATGAGAAATCAGCCCCAGCATTTT
cdr3_aa: CASSLVGGMRNQPQHF

v_call: TRBV19
d_call: .
cdr3_length: 13
j_call: TRBJ2-1
clone_size: once
cdr3_nt: TGTGCCACCATACAGTCTTGGAACAATGAGCAGTTCTTC
cdr3_aa: CATIQSWNNEQFF

v_call: TRBV19
d_call: TRBD2
cdr3_length: 14
j_call: TRBJ2-7
clone_size: .
cdr3_nt: TGTGCCAGTAACGACGGACTAGCGTTGTACGAGCAGTACTTC
cdr3_aa: CASNDGLALYEQYF

v_call: TRBV18
d_call: .
cdr3_length: 14
j_call: TRBJ1-1
clone_size: .
cdr3_nt: TGTGCCAGCTCACCCGGGCAGGGGAACACTGAAGCTTTCTTT
cdr3_aa: CASSPGQGNTEAFF

v_call: TRBV19
d_call: .
cdr3_length: 14
j_call: TRBJ1-1
clone_size: .
cdr3_nt: TGTGCCAGTAGTATAGCAGGCCCGGGAACTGAAGCTTTCTTT
cdr3_aa: CASSIAGPGTEAFF

v_call: TRBV11-2
d_call: TRBD2
cdr3_length: 16
j_call: TRBJ2-1
clone_size: .
cdr3_nt: TGTGCCAGCAGCTTAGATTGGAGCGGGGGGCTCAATGAGCAGTTCTTC
cdr3_aa: CASSLDWSGGLNEQFF

v_call: TRBV6-5
d_call: TRBD2
cdr3_length: 14
j_call: TRBJ2-1
clone_size: .
cdr3_nt: TGTGCCAGCGCCGATTCCGGGACTACTCATGAGCAGTTCTTC
cdr3_aa: CASADSGTTHEQFF

v_call: TRBV7-9
d_call: TRBD1
cdr3_length: 14
j_call: TRBJ2-7
clone_size: .
cdr3_nt: TGTGCCAGCACCAAAGGACAGGGCCCCTACGAGCAGTACTTC
cdr3_aa: CASTKGQGPYEQYF

v_call: TRBV12-3/TRBV12-4
d_call: TRBD2
cdr3_length: 13
j_call: TRBJ2-3
clone_size: .
cdr3_nt: TGTGCCAGCAGTTTGGGGGGGTTGGATACGCAGTATTTT
cdr3_aa: CASSLGGLDTQYF

v_call: TRBV6-5
d_call: TRBD1
cdr3_length: 15
j_call: TRBJ1-1
clone_size: .
cdr3_nt: TGTGCCAGCAGTTCCCAACAGGGGTCGGACACTGAAGCTTTCTTT
cdr3_aa: CASSSQQGSDTEAFF

v_call: TRBV9
d_call: .
cdr3_length: 17
j_call: TRBJ2-3
clone_size: .
cdr3_nt: TGTGCCAGCAGCGTAGGCCTAGTACAGGGATACACAGATACGCAGTATTTT
cdr3_aa: CASSVGLVQGYTDTQYF

v_call: TRBV7-9
d_call: TRBD1
cdr3_length: 18
j_call: TRBJ2-3
clone_size: few
cdr3_nt: TGTGCCAGCAGCTTCCCCGCCGGGACAGGGGGCCTCACAGATACGCAGTATTTT
cdr3_aa: CASSFPAGTGGLTDTQYF

v_call: TRBV29-1
d_call: TRBD1
cdr3_length: 15
j_call: TRBJ2-1
clone_size: .
cdr3_nt: TGCAGCGTGTGGACGGGACAGGGGATTAACAATGAGCAGTTCTTC
cdr3_aa: CSVWTGQGINNEQFF

v_call: TRBV4-2
d_call: TRBD2
cdr3_length: 16
j_call: TRBJ2-7
clone_size: .
cdr3_nt: TGTGCCAGCAGCCAAGCAGCGGGGACGACTACCTACGAGCAGTACTTC
cdr3_aa: CASSQAAGTTTYEQYF

v_call: TRBV11-2
d_call: .
cdr3_length: 13
j_call: TRBJ1-1
clone_size: .
cdr3_nt: TGTGCCAGCAGCTTTATAGAGAACACTGAAGCTTTCTTT
cdr3_aa: CASSFIENTEAFF

v_call: TRBV12-3/TRBV12-4
d_call: .
cdr3_length: 13
j_call: TRBJ1-2
clone_size: .
cdr3_nt: TGTGCCAGCAGTAAAATAATCCTATATGGCTACACCTTC
cdr3_aa: CASSKIILYGYTF

v_call: TRBV5-6
d_call: .
cdr3_length: 16
j_call: TRBJ2-2
clone_size: .
cdr3_nt: TGTGCCAGCAGCCCTTGGGGGGACCCTTCCTCCGGGGAGCTGTTTTTT
cdr3_aa: CASSPWGDPSSGELFF

v_call: TRBV6-5
d_call: TRBD1
cdr3_length: 15
j_call: TRBJ2-3
clone_size: .
cdr3_nt: TGTGCCAGCAGTCCGAAGGACAGGGGGATAGATACGCAGTATTTT
cdr3_aa: CASSPKDRGIDTQYF

v_call: TRBV6-4
d_call: .
cdr3_length: 14
j_call: TRBJ1-1
clone_size: .
cdr3_nt: TGTGCCAGCAGTGAATGGGCCGGGAACACTGAAGCTTTCTTT
cdr3_aa: CASSEWAGNTEAFF

v_call: TRBV3-1/TRBV3-2
d_call: .
cdr3_length: 15
j_call: TRBJ1-3
clone_size: once
cdr3_nt: TGTGCCAGCAGTAACGTGCGGGGGTCTGGAAACACCATATATTTT
cdr3_aa: CASSNVRGSGNTIYF

v_call: TRBV7-9
d_call: TRBD1
cdr3_length: 14
j_call: TRBJ1-1
clone_size: .
cdr3_nt: TGTGCCAGCAGCCCCGGACAGGGGGACACTGAAGCTTTCTTT
cdr3_aa: CASSPGQGDTEAFF

v_call: TRBV5-1
d_call: TRBD2
cdr3_length: 15
j_call: TRBJ2-1
clone_size: .
cdr3_nt: TGCGCCAGCACCCCCCGGGAGGGCCTGAACAATGAGCAGTTCTTC
cdr3_aa: CASTPREGLNNEQFF

v_call: TRBV5-5
d_call: .
cdr3_length: 15
j_call: TRBJ1-1
clone_size: .
cdr3_nt: TGTGCCAGCAGCTCGGGAGGGGCCTGGGGGACTGAAGCTTTCTTT
cdr3_aa: CASSSGGAWGTEAFF

v_call: TRBV3-1/TRBV3-2
d_call: TRBD1
cdr3_length: 13
j_call: TRBJ2-1
clone_size: .
cdr3_nt: TGTGCCAGCACGTCTATAGGGGGCGGCGAGCAGTTCTTC
cdr3_aa: CASTSIGGGEQFF

v_call: TRBV5-1
d_call: TRBD2
cdr3_length: 14
j_call: TRBJ2-1
clone_size: .
cdr3_nt: TGCGCCAGCAGCTTGACGCGAGCGGGGGATGAGCAGTTCTTC
cdr3_aa: CASSLTRAGDEQFF

v_call: TRBV30
d_call: TRBD1
cdr3_length: 16
j_call: TRBJ1-1
clone_size: .
cdr3_nt: TGTGCCTGGAGTCAACCAGGGGGCGGCCGTTCGACTGAAGCTTTCTTT
cdr3_aa: CAWSQPGGGRSTEAFF

v_call: TRBV10-3
d_call: TRBD1
cdr3_length: 11
j_call: TRBJ2-7
clone_size: once
cdr3_nt: TGTGCCATCAGTGAAGGGACAGGGCAGTACTTC
cdr3_aa: CAISEGTGQYF

v_call: TRBV7-2
d_call: TRBD2
cdr3_length: 13
j_call: TRBJ2-5
clone_size: .
cdr3_nt: TGTGCCAGCAGCTTAATGGTGCTAGCGGGGGGGTACTTC
cdr3_aa: CASSLMVLAGGYF

v_call: TRBV12-3/TRBV12-4
d_call: .
cdr3_length: 12
j_call: TRBJ2-3
clone_size: .
cdr3_nt: TGTGCCAGCATCCGGAGGGGTGGCACGCAGTATTTT
cdr3_aa: CASIRRGGTQYF

v_call: TRBV28
d_call: .
cdr3_length: 14
j_call: TRBJ2-2
clone_size: few
cdr3_nt: TGTGCCAGCAGTGACGGGGCGAACACCGGGGAGCTGTTTTTT
cdr3_aa: CASSDGANTGELFF

v_call: TRBV19
d_call: .
cdr3_length: 15
j_call: TRBJ1-2
clone_size: .
cdr3_nt: TGTGCCAGTAGTATCCCGCCGCCCTCTCGAGCAGGCTACACCTTC
cdr3_aa: CASSIPPPSRAGYTF

v_call: TRBV5-1
d_call: TRBD2
cdr3_length: 17
j_call: TRBJ2-1
clone_size: .
cdr3_nt: TGCGCCAGCAGCTTGGCAGGGCTAGCGGGAGTGAGGAATGAGCAGTTCTTC
cdr3_aa: CASSLAGLAGVRNEQFF

v_call: TRBV7-8
d_call: TRBD1
cdr3_length: 13
j_call: TRBJ2-4
clone_size: .
cdr3_nt: TGTGCCAGCAGCAAAGACAGGGAAAACATTCAGTACTTC
cdr3_aa: CASSKDRENIQYF

v_call: TRBV19
d_call: TRBD1
cdr3_length: 14
j_call: TRBJ1-1
clone_size: .
cdr3_nt: TGTGCCAGTAGTGCGACAGGGGTAGCTCCTGAAGCTTTCTTT
cdr3_aa: CASSATGVAPEAFF

v_call: TRBV30
d_call: .
cdr3_length: 12
j_call: TRBJ2-5
clone_size: .
cdr3_nt: TGTGCCTGGAGTGGTGGGGGGGAGACCCAGTACTTC
cdr3_aa: CAWSGGGETQYF